The source of this T cell receptor (beta chain) is a study of blood T cells in healthy people across ages. Findings and limits, study-wide: Getting older went along with TCR beta diversity per million T cells dropping roughly linearly.

With a J-beta primer mix and a sample-barcoded 5' primer, a second PCR ran about 7 to 11 cycles. TCRdb reprocessed the 5' RACE reads with MiXCR, giving one entry per CDR3 protein. The sample lists some 1 million distinct CDR3 sequences, less than 50% seen once, with under 20% in the top ten. Notes on this clonotype: Its antigen is currently unknown.

The material sequenced was blood. This sequence was found in an older woman in good health.

CDR3 loop: CASSASSGAQQFF. In DNA, the CDR3 is TGTGCCAGCAGCGCCTCTAGCGGCGCACAACAGTTCTTC. The rearrangement joins TRBV13 to TRBJ2-1; 7 bases are shared with TRBD2. The ends lost 5 bases at V and 13 bases at J; junction bases unmatched: 11. The germline V gene encodes CDR1 PRHDT and CDR2 FYEKMQ (reference sequence). The CDR3 loop spans 13 amino acids.